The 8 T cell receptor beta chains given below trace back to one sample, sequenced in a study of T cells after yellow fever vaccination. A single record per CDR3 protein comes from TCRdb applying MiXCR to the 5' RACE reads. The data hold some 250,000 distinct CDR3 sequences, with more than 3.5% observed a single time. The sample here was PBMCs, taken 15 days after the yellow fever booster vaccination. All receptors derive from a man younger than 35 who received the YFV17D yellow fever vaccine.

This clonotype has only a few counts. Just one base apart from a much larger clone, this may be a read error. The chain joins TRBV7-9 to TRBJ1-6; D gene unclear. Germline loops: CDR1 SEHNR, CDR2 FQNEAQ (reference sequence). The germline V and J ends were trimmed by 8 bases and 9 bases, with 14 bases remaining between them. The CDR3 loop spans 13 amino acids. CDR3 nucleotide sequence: TGTGCCAGCCGTAGCGACGAGACTTCACCCCTCCACTTT. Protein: CASRSDETSPLHF.

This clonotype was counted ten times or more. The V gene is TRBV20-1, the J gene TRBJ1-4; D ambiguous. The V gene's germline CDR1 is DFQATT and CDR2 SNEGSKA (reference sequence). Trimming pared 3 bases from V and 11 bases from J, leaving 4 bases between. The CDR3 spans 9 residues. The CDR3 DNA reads TGCAGTGCTAGTAGGAAACTGTTTTTT. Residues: CSASRKLFF.

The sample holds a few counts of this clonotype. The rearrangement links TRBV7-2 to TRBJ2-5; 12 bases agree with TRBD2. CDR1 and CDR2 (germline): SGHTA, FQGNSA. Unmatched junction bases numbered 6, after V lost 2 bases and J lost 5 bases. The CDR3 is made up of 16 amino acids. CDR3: CASSLIASGGAETQYF. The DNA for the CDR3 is TGTGCCAGCAGCTTAATCGCTAGCGGGGGGGCGGAGACCCAGTACTTC.

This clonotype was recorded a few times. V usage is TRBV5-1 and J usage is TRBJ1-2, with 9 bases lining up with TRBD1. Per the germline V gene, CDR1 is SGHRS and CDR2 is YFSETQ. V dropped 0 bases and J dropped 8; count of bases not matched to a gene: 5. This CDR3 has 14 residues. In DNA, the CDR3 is TGCGCCAGCAGCTTGGACACAGGGGGCTGGGGCTACACCTTC. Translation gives CASSLDTGGWGYTF.

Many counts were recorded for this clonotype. CDR3 loop: CASSLVGGDYGYTF. The CDR3 DNA reads TGTGCCAGCAGCTTAGTCGGGGGAGACTATGGCTACACCTTC. The chain recombines TRBV7-2 with TRBJ1-2, with D perhaps TRBD1 (5 bases). The CDR3 extends over 14 amino acids. Germline V gene data show CDR1 as SGHTA and CDR2 as FQGNSA. Trimming took 1 base from V and 3 from J, leaving 9 bases between them. The full variable domain, rest sourced from reference TRBV7-2 and TRBJ1-2, is GAGVSQSPSNKVTEKGKDVELRCDPISGHTALYWYRQSLGQGLEFLIYFQGNSAPDKSGLPSDRFSAERTGGSVSTLTIQRTQQEDSAVYLCASSLVGGDYGYTFGSGTRLTVV.

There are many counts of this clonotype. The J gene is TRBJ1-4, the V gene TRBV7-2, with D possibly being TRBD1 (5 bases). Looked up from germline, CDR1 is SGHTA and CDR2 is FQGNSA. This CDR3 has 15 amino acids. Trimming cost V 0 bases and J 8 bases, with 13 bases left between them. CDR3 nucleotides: TGTGCCAGCAGCTTAGCGGCAGGGCGGGCCGAAAAACTGTTTTTT. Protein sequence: CASSLAAGRAEKLFF.

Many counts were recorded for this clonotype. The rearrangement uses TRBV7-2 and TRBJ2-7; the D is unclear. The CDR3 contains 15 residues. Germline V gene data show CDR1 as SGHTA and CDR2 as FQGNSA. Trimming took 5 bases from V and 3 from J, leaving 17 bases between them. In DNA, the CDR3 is TGTGCCAGCAGCCAAGAGGCCAATTCCTTCTACGAGCAGTACGTC. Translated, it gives CASSQEANSFYEQYV.

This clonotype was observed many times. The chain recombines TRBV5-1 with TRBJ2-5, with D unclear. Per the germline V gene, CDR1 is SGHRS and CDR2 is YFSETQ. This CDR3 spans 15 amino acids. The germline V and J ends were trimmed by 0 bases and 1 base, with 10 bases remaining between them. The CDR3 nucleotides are TGCGCCAGCAGCTTGGACTTTGGGCGCCAAGAGACCCAGTACTTC. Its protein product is CASSLDFGRQETQYF.